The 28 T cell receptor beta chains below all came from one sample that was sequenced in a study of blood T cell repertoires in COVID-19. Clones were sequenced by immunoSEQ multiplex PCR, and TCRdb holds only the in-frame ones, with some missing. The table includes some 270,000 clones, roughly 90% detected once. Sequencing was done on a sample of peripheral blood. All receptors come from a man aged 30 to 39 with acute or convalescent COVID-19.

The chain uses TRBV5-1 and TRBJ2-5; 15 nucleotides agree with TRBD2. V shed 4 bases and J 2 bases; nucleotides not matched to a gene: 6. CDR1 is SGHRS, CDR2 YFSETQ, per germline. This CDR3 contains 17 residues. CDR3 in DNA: TGCGCCAGCAGCCCAGGACTAGCGGGAGGGGTACAAGAGACCCAGTACTTC. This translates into CASSPGLAGGVQETQYF.

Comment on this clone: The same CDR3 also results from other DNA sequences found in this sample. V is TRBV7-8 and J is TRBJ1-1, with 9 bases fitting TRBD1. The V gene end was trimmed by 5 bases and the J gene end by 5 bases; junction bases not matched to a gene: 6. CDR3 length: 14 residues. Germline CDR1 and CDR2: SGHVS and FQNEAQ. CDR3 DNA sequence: TGTGCCAGCAGCATGGGACAGGGAAGAACTGAAGCTTTCTTT. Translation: CASSMGQGRTEAFF.

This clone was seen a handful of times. CDR3 in amino acids: CATPREPNTEAFF. The CDR3 DNA reads TGTGCCACCCCCCGGGAGCCGAACACTGAAGCTTTCTTT. The V call is TRBV21-1, the J call TRBJ1-1. TRBV21-1 is deemed a pseudogene. This CDR3 spans 13 amino acids.

The CDR3 reads CASSWGGESDTQYF. CDR3 sequence (DNA): TGCGCTTCATCCTGGGGGGGCGAATCGGATACGCAGTATTTT. The chain employs TRBV10-1 and TRBJ2-3, with a weak D call TRBD2 (7 bases). CDR3 length: 14 residues. The V gene's germline CDR1 is WNHNN and CDR2 SYGVQD (reference sequence).

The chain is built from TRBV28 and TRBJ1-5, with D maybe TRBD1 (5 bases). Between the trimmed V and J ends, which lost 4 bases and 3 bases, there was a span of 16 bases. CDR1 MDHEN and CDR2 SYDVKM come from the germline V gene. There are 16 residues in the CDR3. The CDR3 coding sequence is TGTGCCAGCAGTTATCTCCGGGGGGGGTCCAATCAGCCCCAGCATTTT. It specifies CASSYLRGGSNQPQHF. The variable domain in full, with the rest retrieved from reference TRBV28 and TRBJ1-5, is DVKVTQSSRYLVKRTGEKVFLECVQDMDHENMFWYRQDPGLGLRLIYFSYDVKMKEKGDIPEGYSVSREKKERFSLILESASTNQTSMYLCASSYLRGGSNQPQHFGDGTRLSIL.

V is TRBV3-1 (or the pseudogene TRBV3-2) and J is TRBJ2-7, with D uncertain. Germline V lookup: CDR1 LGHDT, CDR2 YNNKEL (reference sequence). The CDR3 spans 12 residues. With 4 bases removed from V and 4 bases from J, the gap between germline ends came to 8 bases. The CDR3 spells CASSPLGYEQYF. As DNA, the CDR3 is TGTGCCAGCAGCCCCCTCGGTTACGAGCAGTACTTC.

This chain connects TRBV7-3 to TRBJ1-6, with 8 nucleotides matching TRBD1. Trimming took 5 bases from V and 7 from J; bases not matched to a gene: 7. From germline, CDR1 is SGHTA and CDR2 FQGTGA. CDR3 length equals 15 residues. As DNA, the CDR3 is TGTGCCAGCAGCCGATCCGGACAGGGAAATTCACCCCTCCACTTT. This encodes CASSRSGQGNSPLHF.

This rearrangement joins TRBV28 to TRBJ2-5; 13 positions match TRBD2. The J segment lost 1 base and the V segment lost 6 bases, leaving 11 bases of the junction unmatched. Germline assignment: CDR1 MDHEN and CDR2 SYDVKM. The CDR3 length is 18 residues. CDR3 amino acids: CASSSGTSGILLQETQYF. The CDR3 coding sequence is TGTGCCAGCAGCTCCGGGACTAGCGGGATCCTGCTCCAAGAGACCCAGTACTTC.

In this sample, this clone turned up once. The CDR3 loop is CASSDLFATNEKLFF. The DNA for the CDR3 is TGTGCCAGCAGTGACTTGTTTGCAACTAATGAAAAACTGTTTTTT. This rearrangement joins TRBV2 to TRBJ1-4; D gene ambiguous. The CDR3 covers 15 residues. V lost 3 bases and J lost 0, with 8 bases in between. Germline V gives CDR1 SNHLY, CDR2 FYNNEI.

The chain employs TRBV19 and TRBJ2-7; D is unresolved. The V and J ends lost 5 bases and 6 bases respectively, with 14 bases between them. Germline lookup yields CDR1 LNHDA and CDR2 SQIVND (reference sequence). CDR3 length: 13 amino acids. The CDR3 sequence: CASSRLDTGEQYF. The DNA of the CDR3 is TGTGCCAGTAGTCGGCTTGACACTGGCGAGCAGTACTTC.

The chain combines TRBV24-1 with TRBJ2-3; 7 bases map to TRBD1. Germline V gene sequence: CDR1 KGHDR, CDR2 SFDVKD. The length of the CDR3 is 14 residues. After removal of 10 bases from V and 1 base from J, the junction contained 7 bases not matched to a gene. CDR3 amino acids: CATDDRDGTDTQYF. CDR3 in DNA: TGTGCCACAGACGACAGGGATGGCACAGATACGCAGTATTTT.

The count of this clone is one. DNA of the CDR3: TGTGCCAGCAGTGAAGAGGGAGCAGATACGCAGTATTTT. This encodes CASSEEGADTQYF. V is TRBV6-1 and J is TRBJ2-3; tentative D call: TRBD2 (5 bases). The CDR3 sequence is 13 residues long. CDR1 is MNHNS and CDR2 is SASEGT in the germline V gene. The V gene lost 1 base and the J gene lost 4 bases, with 6 bases spanning the gap.

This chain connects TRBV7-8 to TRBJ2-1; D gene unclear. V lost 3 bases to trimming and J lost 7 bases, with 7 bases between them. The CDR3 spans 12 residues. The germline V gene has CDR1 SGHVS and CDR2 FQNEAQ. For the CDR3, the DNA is TGTGCCAGCAGCTTCTTCGGGAATGAGCAGTTCTTC. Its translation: CASSFFGNEQFF. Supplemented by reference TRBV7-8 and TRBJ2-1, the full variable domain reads GAGVSQSPRYKVAKRGQDVALRCDPISGHVSLFWYQQALGQGPEFLTYFQNEAQLDKSGLPSDRFFAERPEGSVSTLKIQRTQQEDSAVYLCASSFFGNEQFFGPGTRLTVL.

The CDR3: CASSIRAGRTYNEQFF. CDR3 nucleotide sequence: TGTGCCAGTAGTATCCGAGCGGGACGAACCTACAATGAGCAGTTCTTC. The J gene is TRBJ2-1, the V gene TRBV19, with 7 bases identical to TRBD2. The CDR3 is 16 amino acids. Germline-derived CDR1 and CDR2 are LNHDA and SQIVND (reference sequence). Unmatched junction bases numbered 7, after V lost 3 bases and J lost 2 bases.

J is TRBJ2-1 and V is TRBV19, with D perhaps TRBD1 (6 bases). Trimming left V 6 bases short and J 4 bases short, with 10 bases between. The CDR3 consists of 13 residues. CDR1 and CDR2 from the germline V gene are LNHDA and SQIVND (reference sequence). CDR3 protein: CASRRQGYNEQFF. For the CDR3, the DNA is TGTGCCAGTAGGAGGCAGGGGTACAATGAGCAGTTCTTC.

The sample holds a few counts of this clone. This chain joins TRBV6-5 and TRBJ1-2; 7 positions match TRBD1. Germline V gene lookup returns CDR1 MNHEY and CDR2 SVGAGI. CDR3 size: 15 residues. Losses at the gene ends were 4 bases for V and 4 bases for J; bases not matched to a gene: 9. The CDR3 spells CASSFKPGQIYGYTF. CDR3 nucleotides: TGTGCCAGCAGTTTCAAACCGGGACAGATCTATGGCTACACCTTC.

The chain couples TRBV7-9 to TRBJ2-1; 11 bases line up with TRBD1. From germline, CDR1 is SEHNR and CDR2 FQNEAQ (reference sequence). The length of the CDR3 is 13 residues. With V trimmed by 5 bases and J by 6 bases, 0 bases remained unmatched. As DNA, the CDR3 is TGTGCCAGCAGCGGGACAGGGGGCAATGAGCAGTTCTTC. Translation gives CASSGTGGNEQFF.

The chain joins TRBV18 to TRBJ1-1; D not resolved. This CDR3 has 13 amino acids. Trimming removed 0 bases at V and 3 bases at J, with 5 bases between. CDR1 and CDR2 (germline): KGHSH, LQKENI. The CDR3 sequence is CASSPPFDTEAFF. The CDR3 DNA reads TGTGCCAGCTCACCACCGTTCGACACTGAAGCTTTCTTT.

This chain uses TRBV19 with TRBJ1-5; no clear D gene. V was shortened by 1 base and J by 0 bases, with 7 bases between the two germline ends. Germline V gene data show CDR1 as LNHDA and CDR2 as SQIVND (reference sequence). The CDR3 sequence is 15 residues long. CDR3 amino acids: CASSIGSGSNQPQHF. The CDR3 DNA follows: TGTGCCAGTAGTATAGGCTCAGGTAGCAATCAGCCCCAGCATTTT.

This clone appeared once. CDR3 nucleotides: TGTGCCTGGAGTGTCCCCTGGGAGAGACTCTATGGCTACACCTTC. Encoded protein: CAWSVPWERLYGYTF. The chain combines TRBV30 with TRBJ1-2; no firm D call. Trimming pared 0 bases from V and 4 bases from J, leaving 15 bases between. Germline CDR1 is GTSNPN and CDR2 is SVGIG (reference sequence). The CDR3 consists of 15 residues.

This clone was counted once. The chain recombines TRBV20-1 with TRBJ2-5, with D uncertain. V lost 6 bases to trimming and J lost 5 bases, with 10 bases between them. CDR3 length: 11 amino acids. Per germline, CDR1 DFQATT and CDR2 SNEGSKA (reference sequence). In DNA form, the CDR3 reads TGCAGTGCCGCCCTCGCGGAGACCCAGTACTTC. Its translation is CSAALAETQYF.

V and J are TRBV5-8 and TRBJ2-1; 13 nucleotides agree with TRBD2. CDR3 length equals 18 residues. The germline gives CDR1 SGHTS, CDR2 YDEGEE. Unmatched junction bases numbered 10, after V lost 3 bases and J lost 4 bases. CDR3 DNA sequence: TGTGCCAGCAGCTCGGGGGCACTAGCGGGGGGGCCTTACAATGAGCAGTTCTTC. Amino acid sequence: CASSSGALAGGPYNEQFF. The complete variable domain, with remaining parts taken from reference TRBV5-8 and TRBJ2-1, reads EAGVTQSPTHLIKTRGQQATLRCSPISGHTSVYWYQQALGLGLQFLLWYDEGEERNRGNFPPRFSGRQFPNYSSELNVNALELEDSALYLCASSSGALAGGPYNEQFFGPGTRLTVL.

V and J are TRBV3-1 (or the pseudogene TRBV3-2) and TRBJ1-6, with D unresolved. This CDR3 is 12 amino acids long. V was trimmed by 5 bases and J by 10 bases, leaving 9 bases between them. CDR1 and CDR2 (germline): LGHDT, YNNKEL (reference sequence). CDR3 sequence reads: CASSAQASPLHF. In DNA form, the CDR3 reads TGTGCCAGCAGCGCCCAGGCCTCACCCCTCCACTTT.

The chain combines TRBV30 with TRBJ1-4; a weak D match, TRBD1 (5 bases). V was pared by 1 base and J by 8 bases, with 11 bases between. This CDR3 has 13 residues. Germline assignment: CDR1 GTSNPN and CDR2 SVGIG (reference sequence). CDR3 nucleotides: TGTGCCTGGAGTGGGGGGGTAAGAGAAAAACTGTTTTTT. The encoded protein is CAWSGGVREKLFF.

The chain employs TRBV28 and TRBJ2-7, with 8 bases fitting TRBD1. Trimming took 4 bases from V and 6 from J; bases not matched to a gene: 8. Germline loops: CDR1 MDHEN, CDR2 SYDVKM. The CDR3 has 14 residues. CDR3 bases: TGTGCCAGCAGTTCTCTGACAGGGGCGAGCGAGCAGTACTTC. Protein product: CASSSLTGASEQYF.

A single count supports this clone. The CDR3 here is CASKLQGSNTEAFF. In DNA, the CDR3 is TGTGCCAGCAAACTCCAGGGGAGTAACACTGAAGCTTTCTTT. This chain connects TRBV7-8 to TRBJ1-1; D might be TRBD1 (6 bases). Germline CDR1 reads SGHVS; CDR2 reads FQNEAQ. This CDR3 comprises 14 residues. With 7 bases removed from V and 2 bases from J, the gap between germline ends came to 14 bases.

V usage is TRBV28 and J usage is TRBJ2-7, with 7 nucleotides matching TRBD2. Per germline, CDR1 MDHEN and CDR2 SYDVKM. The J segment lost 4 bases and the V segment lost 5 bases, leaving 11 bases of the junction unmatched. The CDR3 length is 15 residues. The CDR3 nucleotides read TGTGCCAGCAGTCCTCGGCGGGGGTGGCCTTACGAGCAGTACTTC. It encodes CASSPRRGWPYEQYF.

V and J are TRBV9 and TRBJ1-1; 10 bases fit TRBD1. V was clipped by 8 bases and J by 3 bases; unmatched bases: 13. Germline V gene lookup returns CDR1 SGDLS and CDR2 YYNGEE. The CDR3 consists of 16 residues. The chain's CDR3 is CARDRDRGVYDTEAFF. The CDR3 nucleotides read TGTGCCAGGGACCGGGACAGGGGCGTTTACGACACTGAAGCTTTCTTT.